The 22 T cell receptor beta chains reported below all come from one sample, sequenced in a study of blood T cell repertoires in COVID-19. Data came from immunoSEQ multiplex PCR; TCRdb stores just in-frame clones and leaves some out. The sample contains 100,000 to 120,000 clones, less than 75% of which appear only once. Source material: peripheral blood. The receptors shown here come from a woman in her thirties or forties with acute or convalescent COVID-19.

The chain carries TRBV2 and TRBJ1-2; 7 nucleotides match TRBD1. CDR1 SNHLY and CDR2 FYNNEI come from the germline V gene. The CDR3 consists of 13 residues. V dropped 6 bases and J dropped 4; count of bases not matched to a gene: 5. Written as DNA, the CDR3 is TGTGCCAGCAGCGGACAGGATGGCTATGGCTACACCTTC. Protein product: CASSGQDGYGYTF.

This rearrangement joins TRBV5-4 to TRBJ1-2; D is unclear. The CDR3 consists of 14 residues. The germline V gene encodes CDR1 SGHNT and CDR2 YYREEE (reference sequence). Trimming shortened V by 4 bases and J by 0 bases, and 10 bases separated the two germline ends. The CDR3 DNA sequence: TGTGCCAGCAGCCCCGGAGGGACTAACTATGGCTACACCTTC. It specifies CASSPGGTNYGYTF.

This clone was picked up one time. V usage is TRBV7-2 and J usage is TRBJ2-1; 14 positions agree with TRBD2. The germline CDR1 and CDR2 sequences are SGHTA and FQGNSA. Trimming at V came to 3 bases and at J to 4 bases, leaving 2 bases not matched to a gene. This CDR3 region has 16 residues. The CDR3 DNA follows: TGTGCCAGCAGCTTCGGACTAGCGGGGGGTTACAATGAGCAGTTCTTC. This translates into CASSFGLAGGYNEQFF.

A word on this clone: The same CDR3 is also encoded by other DNA sequences in this sample. This chain connects TRBV7-2 to TRBJ2-3; weak D call: TRBD2 (5 bases). This CDR3 is built from 14 residues. Germline lookup yields CDR1 SGHTA and CDR2 FQGNSA. Between the trimmed V and J ends, which lost 1 base and 2 bases, there was a span of 7 bases. The CDR3: CASSLERSTDTQYF. As DNA, the CDR3 is TGTGCCAGCAGCTTAGAGCGGTCCACAGATACGCAGTATTTT.

V is TRBV28 and J is TRBJ2-3; a weak D match, TRBD2 (5 bases). This CDR3 has 10 residues. V was trimmed by 8 bases and J by 5 bases, leaving 5 bases between them. Per germline, CDR1 MDHEN and CDR2 SYDVKM. The CDR3 here is CASGRDTQYF. In DNA, the CDR3 is TGTGCCAGCGGGAGAGATACGCAGTATTTT.

The chain recombines TRBV9 with TRBJ2-1, with D unresolved. V lost 0 bases and J 0 bases, leaving 10 bases between the germline ends. The CDR3 totals 16 residues. The germline CDR1 and CDR2 sequences are SGDLS and YYNGEE. As DNA, the CDR3 is TGTGCCAGCAGCGTAGGAGCCCCGAGCTCCTACAATGAGCAGTTCTTC. Translating gives CASSVGAPSSYNEQFF.

The V and J genes are TRBV28 and TRBJ1-2; D not resolved. CDR1 and CDR2 (germline): MDHEN, SYDVKM. The CDR3 has 13 residues. V dropped 1 base and J dropped 6 bases, with 9 bases sitting between them. CDR3 DNA: TGTGCCAGCAGTTTATTAGCTAGGAATGGCTACACCTTC. Translation: CASSLLARNGYTF.

The chain uses TRBV3-1 (or the pseudogene TRBV3-2) and TRBJ1-1; D is unclear. CDR3 length: 14 amino acids. V was trimmed by 0 bases and J by 1 base, leaving 6 bases between them. Germline V lookup: CDR1 LGHDT, CDR2 YNNKEL (reference sequence). The chain's CDR3 is CASSQDSRNTEAFF. In DNA form, the CDR3 reads TGTGCCAGCAGCCAAGATAGTAGGAACACTGAAGCTTTCTTT.

This clone was found a few times. This chain uses TRBV7-9 with TRBJ1-4, with 7 bases lining up with TRBD1. CDR3 length: 14 amino acids. Germline V gives CDR1 SEHNR, CDR2 FQNEAQ (reference sequence). Trimming took 4 bases from V and 8 from J; bases not matched to a gene: 7. This chain's CDR3 is CASSWDTQGEKLFF. The CDR3 nucleotides are TGTGCCAGCAGCTGGGACACACAGGGGGAAAAACTGTTTTTT.

The chain joins TRBV5-4 to TRBJ2-2; 9 bases match TRBD1. Trimming at V came to 7 bases and at J to 5 bases, leaving 9 bases not matched to a gene. This CDR3 contains 15 residues. The V gene's germline CDR1 is SGHNT and CDR2 YYREEE (reference sequence). The CDR3 DNA is TGTGCCAGCTCCCGGGACAGGGAGAGAACCGGGGAGCTGTTTTTT. Its translation is CASSRDRERTGELFF.

The rearrangement links TRBV29-1 to TRBJ2-7; TRBD1 agrees at 7 bases. Germline loops: CDR1 SQVTM, CDR2 ANQGSEA. The CDR3 covers 13 residues. V shed 5 bases, J shed 3 bases, and the junction held 7 bases outside the gene matches. This CDR3 reads CSVLEGAVYEQYF. CDR3 nucleotides: TGCAGCGTTCTTGAGGGGGCTGTCTACGAGCAGTACTTC.

The chain couples TRBV7-9 to TRBJ2-7; D uncertain. The CDR3 length is 15 residues. Trimming removed 1 base from V and 0 bases from J, with 10 bases in between. The germline CDR1 and CDR2 sequences are SEHNR and FQNEAQ (reference sequence). The CDR3 DNA reads as TGTGCCAGCAGCTTAGGCTCAGGTGTCTCCTACGAGCAGTACTTC. Residues: CASSLGSGVSYEQYF.

The J gene is TRBJ2-3, the V gene TRBV18, with 7 positions matching TRBD1. The CDR3 covers 15 residues. Germline CDR1 KGHSH, CDR2 LQKENI. V was clipped by 3 bases and J by 4 bases; unmatched bases: 7. The CDR3 sequence is CASSPRQGGADTQYF. The CDR3 DNA reads as TGTGCCAGCTCACCCCGACAGGGTGGTGCAGATACGCAGTATTTT.

This rearrangement joins TRBV5-1 to TRBJ2-1, with TRBD2 matching 11 bases. Per germline, CDR1 SGHRS and CDR2 YFSETQ. This CDR3 has 15 residues. Germline trimming cut 2 bases from V and 9 bases from J; bases unmatched to any gene: 7. DNA of the CDR3: TGCGCCAGCAGCTTTACTAGCGGGGGTGGCAGTGAGCAGTTCTTC. Encoded protein: CASSFTSGGGSEQFF.

The rearrangement joins TRBV7-7 to TRBJ2-5, with 11 positions matching TRBD2. J lost 6 bases, V lost 5 bases, and 14 bases had no gene match. CDR3 length: 17 residues. In germline, CDR1 is SSHAT, CDR2 FNYEAQ (reference sequence). CDR3 protein: CASSPSLAGGPHKTQYF. The CDR3 DNA is TGTGCCAGCAGCCCCTCGCTAGCGGGGGGACCGCATAAGACCCAGTACTTC. Combining the CDR3 with reference TRBV7-7 and TRBJ2-5 gives the whole variable domain GAGVSQSPRYKVTKRGQDVTLRCDPISSHATLYWYQQALGQGPEFLTYFNYEAQPDKSGLPSDRFSAERPEGSISTLTIQRTEQRDSAMYRCASSPSLAGGPHKTQYFGPGTRLLVL.

V is TRBV4-3 and J is TRBJ1-1, with a weak D call TRBD1 (6 bases). Germline CDR1 and CDR2: LGHNA and YSLEER. This CDR3 is built from 15 residues. The ends were cut back, 3 bases at V and 0 bases at J, with 11 bases in the middle. CDR3: CASSQGAGVNTEAFF. DNA of the CDR3: TGCGCCAGCAGCCAGGGGGCGGGGGTGAACACTGAAGCTTTCTTT.

The J gene is TRBJ2-4, the V gene TRBV18, with a tentative D call TRBD1 (5 bases). The CDR3 runs to 14 residues. Germline assignment: CDR1 KGHSH and CDR2 LQKENI. V lost 4 bases and J 1 base, leaving 8 bases between the germline ends. The CDR3 DNA reads as TGTGCCAGCTCACTGACAGCTGCCAAAAACATTCAGTACTTC. The encoded protein is CASSLTAAKNIQYF.

J is TRBJ1-4 and V is TRBV7-9, with D tentatively TRBD1 (5 bases). Germline-derived CDR1 and CDR2 are SEHNR and FQNEAQ (reference sequence). There are 13 residues in the CDR3. The ends were cut back, 5 bases at V and 8 bases at J, with 12 bases in the middle. CDR3 residues: CASSREGFEKLFF. The DNA of the CDR3 is TGTGCCAGCAGCAGGGAGGGGTTCGAAAAACTGTTTTTT.

V and J are TRBV27 and TRBJ2-7, with a possible D match to TRBD1 (6 bases). CDR1 and CDR2 (germline): MNHEY, SMNVEV (reference sequence). The CDR3 is made up of 15 amino acids. V gave up 6 bases and J gave up 2 bases, with 17 bases separating them. CDR3 coding DNA: TGTGCCAGCAGCACCCTTGACAGGCTGACCTACGAGCAGTACTTC. It yields the protein CASSTLDRLTYEQYF.

The chain links TRBV30 to TRBJ1-3, with TRBD1 matching 8 bases. Germline CDR1 is GTSNPN and CDR2 is SVGIG (reference sequence). The CDR3 covers 17 residues. Losses at the gene ends were 8 bases for V and 0 bases for J; bases not matched to a gene: 15. CDR3 loop: CAGAWTGFGNSGNTIYF. The DNA of the CDR3 is TGTGCCGGGGCGTGGACAGGGTTTGGGAACTCTGGAAACACCATATATTTT.

Only a few counts were recorded for this clone. The J gene is TRBJ1-5, the V gene TRBV2; no clear D. The V end lost 4 bases, the J end lost 3 bases, and 10 bases lay between the germline ends. The CDR3 contains 14 residues. Germline CDR1 is SNHLY and CDR2 is FYNNEI. DNA for the CDR3: TGTGCCAGCAGTGGGGCAGGTCCCAATCAGCCCCAGCATTTT. Amino acids: CASSGAGPNQPQHF.

V is TRBV19 and J is TRBJ2-3; 9 bases fit TRBD1. Germline loops: CDR1 LNHDA, CDR2 SQIVND (reference sequence). The CDR3 is made up of 15 amino acids. Trimming at V came to 1 base and at J to 1 base, leaving 0 bases not matched to a gene. The CDR3 DNA reads as TGTGCCAGTAGTATAGGGACAGGGGGCACAGATACGCAGTATTTT. Translation gives CASSIGTGGTDTQYF.